Below are 8 T cell receptor beta chains sequenced from a single sample in a study of blood T cell repertoires in COVID-19. Produced via immunoSEQ multiplex PCR; TCRdb's table is partial and in-frame only. The sample lists around 160,000 clones; over 75% were seen once. Specimen: peripheral blood. These receptors were taken from a young man with COVID-19, enrolled during active disease.

The chain links TRBV10-1 to TRBJ2-5; D perhaps matches TRBD2 (6 bases). The CDR3 spans 16 residues. The germline CDR1 and CDR2 sequences are WNHNN and SYGVQD (reference sequence). V lost 5 bases and J 1 base, leaving 17 bases between the germline ends. CDR3 region: CASSPGDRGAQETQYF. The CDR3 bases are TGCGCCAGCAGTCCGGGGGACCGTGGAGCCCAAGAGACCCAGTACTTC.

A note on this clone: At one of its ends the junction is not consistent with the germline gene, which may arise from a read error. J is TRBJ1-3 and V is TRBV5-6; 11 bases match TRBD1. The germline V gene encodes CDR1 SGHDT and CDR2 YYEEEE. The CDR3 consists of 16 residues. The CDR3 nucleotides read TGTGCCAGCAGTTTGGACAGGGGGCTTTCTGGAAACACCATATATTTT. Protein product: CASSLDRGLSGNTIYF.

J is TRBJ1-6 and V is TRBV5-4; D possibly corresponds to TRBD1 (5 bases). V shed 1 base and J shed 8 bases, with 13 bases lying between them. Germline V gives CDR1 SGHNT, CDR2 YYREEE (reference sequence). The CDR3 sequence is 15 residues long. The DNA of the CDR3 is TGTGCCAGCAGCTTGCGACAGTCCCATGATTCACCCCTCCACTTT. Encoded protein: CASSLRQSHDSPLHF.

The CDR3 is CSAEPGAGAWNEQFF. The CDR3 coding sequence is TGCAGCGCGGAGCCAGGGGCCGGTGCGTGGAATGAGCAGTTCTTC. The chain links TRBV29-1 to TRBJ2-1; TRBD1 is a possible D gene (6 bases). The CDR3 extends over 15 amino acids. Germline values: CDR1 SQVTM, CDR2 ANQGSEA. V gave up 7 bases and J gave up 7 bases, with 23 bases separating them.

Worth noting for this clone: One junction end does not reproduce the germline sequence, and a read error may be involved. V is TRBV19 and J is TRBJ1-4, with D hard to call. CDR1 is LNHDA, CDR2 SQIVND, per germline (reference sequence). This CDR3 is 15 amino acids long. The DNA for the CDR3 is TGTGCGAGTAGGCAAGGCGACTCAACTAATGAAAAACTGCTTTTT. Protein product: CASRQGDSTNEKLLF.

This chain connects TRBV21-1 to TRBJ2-1; TRBD2, the D gene given by the table, was not confirmed from the DNA. TRBV21-1 is a known pseudogene. CDR3 length equals 18 residues. Here the CDR3 reads CASSKISVRQGFYNEQFF. Here the CDR3 DNA reads TGTGCCAGCAGCAAAATCAGCGTCCGGCAAGGCTTCTACAATGAGCAGTTCTTC.

This chain uses TRBV24-1 with TRBJ1-5, with D tentatively TRBD1 (6 bases). The CDR3 covers 16 residues. Between the trimmed V and J ends, which lost 3 bases and 2 bases, there was a span of 13 bases. Per the germline V gene, CDR1 is KGHDR and CDR2 is SFDVKD. As DNA, the CDR3 is TGTGCCACCAGTGATAACAGGGAAATGGGCAATCAGCCCCAGCATTTT. Translated, it gives CATSDNREMGNQPQHF.

The chain has TRBV4-1 and TRBJ1-5; unclear D gene. CDR3 length: 13 amino acids. Looked up from germline, CDR1 is MGHRA and CDR2 is YSYEKL. Trimming stripped 1 base from V and 5 bases from J, with 6 bases between. The CDR3 protein is CASSQAPDQPQHF. CDR3 DNA sequence: TGCGCCAGCAGCCAAGCCCCGGATCAGCCCCAGCATTTT.